The 29 T cell receptor beta chains in this list originate from one sample, sequenced in a study of blood T cell repertoires in COVID-19. Profiled with immunoSEQ multiplex PCR; TCRdb holds only in-frame clones, not every one. The profile shows a few hundred thousand clones, 85% to 90% of them singletons. The specimen sequenced was PBMCs or T cells enriched from blood (not recorded which). These receptor sequences come from a man between 25 and 39 years old who had recovered from COVID-19.

V is TRBV24-1 and J is TRBJ2-2; 7 nucleotides line up with TRBD2. Germline V gene lookup returns CDR1 KGHDR and CDR2 SFDVKD. The CDR3 loop spans 16 amino acids. J lost 4 bases, V lost 0 bases, and 4 bases had no gene match. CDR3 residues: CATSDLAGRGTGELFF. CDR3 nucleotide sequence: TGTGCCACCAGTGATTTGGCAGGGAGGGGCACCGGGGAGCTGTTTTTT.

The V gene is TRBV27, the J gene TRBJ2-6; tentative D call: TRBD1 (6 bases). Germline V gene sequence: CDR1 MNHEY, CDR2 SMNVEV (reference sequence). Trimming left V 3 bases short and J 0 bases short, with 21 bases between. There are 20 residues in the CDR3. CDR3 sequence: CASSLSTDSPPGSGANVLTF. The CDR3 DNA is TGTGCCAGCAGTTTGTCGACGGACAGCCCCCCGGGCTCTGGGGCCAACGTCCTGACTTTC.

The gene calls are TRBV9 and TRBJ2-2; a weak D match, TRBD2 (5 bases). Trimming took off 3 bases at V and 5 bases at J, with 5 bases between the two ends. The CDR3 runs 12 residues. Per the germline V gene, CDR1 is SGDLS and CDR2 is YYNGEE. The CDR3 bases are TGTGCCAGCAGCGCGGGGACCGGGGAGCTGTTTTTT. Amino acid sequence: CASSAGTGELFF.

V is TRBV6-1 and J is TRBJ2-5, with 7 bases aligning to TRBD1. Per the germline V gene, CDR1 is MNHNS and CDR2 is SASEGT. With 3 bases clipped from V and 5 bases from J, the junction kept 12 bases outside the gene matches. This CDR3 has 16 residues. CDR3 DNA sequence: TGTGCCAGCAGTGACCTGGGGTACAGGGGATTTGAGACCCAGTACTTC. Amino acids: CASSDLGYRGFETQYF.

J is TRBJ2-6 and V is TRBV6-1; tentatively, D is TRBD1 (6 bases). The CDR3 contains 17 residues. With 3 bases removed from V and 0 bases from J, the gap between germline ends came to 12 bases. The germline V gene has CDR1 MNHNS and CDR2 SASEGT. Here the CDR3 reads CASSETGTLSGANVLTF. CDR3 nucleotide sequence: TGTGCCAGCAGTGAGACAGGTACCCTCTCTGGGGCCAACGTCCTGACTTTC.

As concerns this clone: This could be a read error, since a much larger clone is one nucleotide away. V and J are TRBV6-1 and TRBJ2-3; no clear D. The germline CDR1 and CDR2 sequences are MNHNS and SASEGT. The length of the CDR3 is 11 residues. Trimming stripped 2 bases from V and 5 bases from J, with 2 bases between. The DNA of the CDR3 is TGTGCCAGCAGTGAACGAGATACGCAGTATTTT. Protein product: CASSERDTQYF.

The V and J genes are TRBV5-1 and TRBJ2-5; D is perhaps TRBD1 (5 bases). The V and J ends lost 4 bases and 4 bases respectively, with 11 bases between them. There are 13 residues in the CDR3. Germline-derived CDR1 and CDR2 are SGHRS and YFSETQ. The CDR3 here is CASSTSRGETQYF. CDR3 bases: TGCGCCAGCAGCACGTCAAGGGGAGAGACCCAGTACTTC.

In its sample, this clone was seen a few times. The rearrangement joins TRBV5-1 to TRBJ1-1, with D possibly TRBD1 on 5 matching bases. Between the trimmed V and J ends, which lost 0 bases and 3 bases, there was a span of 9 bases. Germline V gene data show CDR1 as SGHRS and CDR2 as YFSETQ. There are 14 residues in the CDR3. This CDR3 reads CASSLEGWDTEAFF. The CDR3 coding sequence is TGCGCCAGCAGCTTGGAGGGGTGGGACACTGAAGCTTTCTTT.

The V and J genes are TRBV9 and TRBJ2-2; 14 bases map to TRBD2. Germline trimming cut 3 bases from V and 2 bases from J; bases unmatched to any gene: 6. Germline CDR1 reads SGDLS; CDR2 reads YYNGEE. The length of the CDR3 is 18 residues. The CDR3 protein is CASSATTSGGVNTGELFF. CDR3 in DNA: TGTGCCAGCAGCGCTACGACTAGCGGGGGGGTAAACACCGGGGAGCTGTTTTTT.

The chain joins TRBV19 to TRBJ2-7; TRBD1 aligns across 7 bases. The CDR3 is 14 amino acids. J was trimmed by 0 bases and V by 7 bases; bases with no gene match: 6. In germline, CDR1 is LNHDA, CDR2 SQIVND (reference sequence). CDR3 sequence (DNA): TGTGCCAGTACCCCGACAGGGACCTCCTACGAGCAGTACTTC. It is translated as CASTPTGTSYEQYF.

The chain uses TRBV27 and TRBJ1-2, with unresolved D. V gave up 5 bases and J gave up 4 bases, with 11 bases separating them. The germline V gene encodes CDR1 MNHEY and CDR2 SMNVEV (reference sequence). This CDR3 is built from 13 residues. CDR3 bases: TGTGCCAGCAGTCCAGCCGGGAGCTATGGCTACACCTTC. It specifies CASSPAGSYGYTF.

V and J are TRBV21-1 and TRBJ1-5; the table's D call, TRBD1, was not checked against the DNA. TRBV21-1 is described as a pseudogene. The CDR3 length is 14 residues. The CDR3 reads CASSKITGFQPQHF. The CDR3 bases are TGTGCCAGCAGCAAGATCACAGGGTTTCAGCCCCAGCATTTT.

The chain employs TRBV7-2 and TRBJ2-1, with 10 positions matching TRBD2. Germline values: CDR1 SGHTA, CDR2 FQGNSA. The ends lost 1 base at V and 12 bases at J; junction bases unmatched: 15. The CDR3 extends over 17 amino acids. This chain's CDR3 is CASSLEGPGSGGAAQFF. CDR3 in DNA: TGTGCCAGCAGCTTAGAAGGGCCGGGGAGCGGGGGGGCCGCGCAGTTCTTC.

A single count supports this clone. V gene TRBV27 combines with J gene TRBJ2-2; a possible D gene is TRBD2 (5 bases). CDR1 MNHEY and CDR2 SMNVEV come from the germline V gene (reference sequence). This CDR3 spans 12 amino acids. Deletions cut 5 bases from V and 6 bases from J, with 7 bases between. The CDR3 loop reads CASSRGPGELFF. The CDR3 bases are TGTGCCAGCAGTCGGGGTCCCGGGGAGCTGTTTTTT.

The J gene is TRBJ1-3, the V gene TRBV11-3, with D possibly matching TRBD1 (6 bases). Germline-derived CDR1 and CDR2 are SGHNT and YENEEA. Trimming removed 6 bases at V and 0 bases at J, with 9 bases between. This CDR3 is built from 14 residues. CDR3 residues: CASSEDSSGNTIYF. The CDR3 DNA reads as TGTGCCAGCAGTGAGGACAGCTCTGGAAACACCATATATTTT.

This clone was seen a few times. The chain employs TRBV10-3 and TRBJ2-7; perhaps TRBD1 as D (5 bases). V lost 2 bases and J lost 4, with 9 bases in between. The CDR3 runs 13 residues. Looked up from germline, CDR1 is ENHRY and CDR2 is SYGVKD. CDR3 sequence reads: CAISEGARYEQYF. The CDR3 region has the DNA TGTGCCATCAGTGAGGGGGCGAGGTACGAGCAGTACTTC.

This chain connects TRBV7-8 to TRBJ2-2; the match to TRBD2 covers 11 bases. The CDR3 is 16 amino acids. The germline CDR1 and CDR2 sequences are SGHVS and FQNEAQ. J was trimmed by 1 base and V by 5 bases; bases with no gene match: 3. The CDR3 DNA follows: TGTGCCAGCAGCCTTAGCGGGGGGGTGAACACCGGGGAGCTGTTTTTT. Protein product: CASSLSGGVNTGELFF. Drawing the rest from reference TRBV7-8 and TRBJ2-2, the complete variable domain is GAGVSQSPRYKVAKRGQDVALRCDPISGHVSLFWYQQALGQGPEFLTYFQNEAQLDKSGLPSDRFFAERPEGSVSTLKIQRTQQEDSAVYLCASSLSGGVNTGELFFGEGSRLTVL.

The V and J genes are TRBV11-2 and TRBJ2-7; D perhaps matches TRBD2 (6 bases). The CDR3 runs 15 residues. The V gene lost 1 base and the J gene lost 0 bases, with 10 bases spanning the gap. CDR1 is SGHAT, CDR2 FQNNGV, per germline. The CDR3 is CASSLGAGSSYEQYF. In nucleotides, the CDR3 is TGTGCCAGCAGCTTAGGAGCGGGTTCCTCCTACGAGCAGTACTTC.

This rearrangement joins TRBV7-2 to TRBJ1-1; no firm D call. Germline lookup yields CDR1 SGHTA and CDR2 FQGNSA. With 4 bases removed from V and 1 base from J, the gap between germline ends came to 13 bases. This CDR3 contains 15 residues. In DNA, the CDR3 is TGTGCCAGCAGCTCAGGACGGGAATCGAACACTGAAGCTTTCTTT. As protein: CASSSGRESNTEAFF.

The chain uses TRBV24-1 and TRBJ1-2; 7 bases align to TRBD1. The CDR3 covers 15 residues. After removal of 5 bases from V and 7 bases from J, the junction contained 12 bases not matched to a gene. Germline CDR1 is KGHDR and CDR2 is SFDVKD. CDR3 in DNA: TGTGCCACCAGTGGTGCGCCCGGGACAGCCGGTGGCTACACCTTC. Protein sequence: CATSGAPGTAGGYTF.

The chain has TRBV10-1 and TRBJ2-1; possibly TRBD2 for D (5 bases). The CDR3 runs 17 residues. Germline-derived CDR1 and CDR2 are WNHNN and SYGVQD (reference sequence). The V gene lost 0 bases and the J gene lost 6 bases, with 18 bases spanning the gap. The CDR3 sequence is CASSESAGRVGPNEQFF. CDR3 nucleotide sequence: TGCGCCAGCAGTGAGTCGGCGGGTCGGGTTGGTCCCAATGAGCAGTTCTTC.

The chain combines TRBV5-4 with TRBJ2-5, with D possibly matching TRBD2 (5 bases). There are 14 residues in the CDR3. Trimming removed 4 bases at V and 1 base at J, with 11 bases between. CDR1 SGHNT and CDR2 YYREEE come from the germline V gene (reference sequence). In nucleotides, the CDR3 is TGTGCCAGCAGCCACGCGGGTTCCCAAGAGACCCAGTACTTC. It specifies CASSHAGSQETQYF. The full variable domain, with the rest looked up from reference TRBV5-4 and TRBJ2-5, is ETGVTQSPTHLIKTRGQQVTLRCSSQSGHNTVSWYQQALGQGPQFIFQYYREEENGRGNFPPRFSGLQFPNYSSELNVNALELDDSALYLCASSHAGSQETQYFGPGTRLLVL.

The J gene is TRBJ1-1, the V gene TRBV5-4, with TRBD1 matching 7 bases. The CDR3 length is 19 residues. CDR1 is SGHNT, CDR2 YYREEE, per germline (reference sequence). Losses at the gene ends were 4 bases for V and 5 bases for J; bases not matched to a gene: 23. The CDR3 coding sequence is TGTGCCAGCAGCATACTCCGGACAGGTGGGCGATCAATGAGGACTGAAGCTTTCTTT. This gives the protein CASSILRTGGRSMRTEAFF.

The chain recombines TRBV4-3 with TRBJ2-1; TRBD2 agrees at 10 bases. The CDR3 totals 16 residues. Germline V gene data show CDR1 as LGHNA and CDR2 as YSLEER. The junction had 8 bases not matched to a gene; V was cut back by 0 bases and J by 9 bases. The CDR3 nucleotides are TGCGCCAGCAGCCAAGATACTAGCGGGAAGTTCGGTGAGCAGTTCTTC. Protein product: CASSQDTSGKFGEQFF.

V gene TRBV7-9 combines with J gene TRBJ1-2; 8 positions match TRBD1. CDR1 is SEHNR, CDR2 FQNEAQ, per germline (reference sequence). The CDR3 runs to 16 residues. The J segment lost 8 bases and the V segment lost 1 base, leaving 12 bases of the junction unmatched. Here the CDR3 DNA reads TGTGCCAGCAGCTTAGTTCGGCAGGGGGCGCTGGGCGGCTACACCTTC. This encodes CASSLVRQGALGGYTF.

The chain couples TRBV11-2 to TRBJ2-3, with 10 positions matching TRBD2. In germline, CDR1 is SGHAT, CDR2 FQNNGV. The CDR3 sequence is 16 residues long. J was trimmed by 0 bases and V by 5 bases; bases with no gene match: 5. In nucleotides, the CDR3 is TGTGCCAGCAGCCAGACTAGCGGGTTTAGCACAGATACGCAGTATTTT. The encoded protein is CASSQTSGFSTDTQYF. Based on the CDR3 plus reference TRBV11-2 and TRBJ2-3, the full variable domain is EAGVAQSPRYKIIEKRQSVAFWCNPISGHATLYWYQQILGQGPKLLIQFQNNGVVDDSQLPKDRFSAERLKGVDSTLKIQPAKLEDSAVYLCASSQTSGFSTDTQYFGPGTRLTVL.

This chain joins TRBV2 and TRBJ1-1; D may be TRBD1 (5 bases). V was cut by 2 bases and J by 0 bases, with 7 bases left in between. This CDR3 has 14 residues. Looked up from germline, CDR1 is SNHLY and CDR2 is FYNNEI. The chain's CDR3 is CASSEPGVNTEAFF. CDR3 nucleotide sequence: TGTGCCAGCAGTGAACCGGGGGTGAACACTGAAGCTTTCTTT. The full variable domain, with the rest looked up from reference TRBV2 and TRBJ1-1, is EPEVTQTPSHQVTQMGQEVILRCVPISNHLYFYWYRQILGQKVEFLVSFYNNEISEKSEIFDDQFSVERPDGSNFTLKIRSTKLEDSAMYFCASSEPGVNTEAFFGQGTRLTVV.

The chain recombines TRBV30 with TRBJ1-4, with D perhaps matching TRBD1 (6 bases). The CDR3 consists of 13 residues. V dropped 3 bases and J dropped 7 bases, with 12 bases sitting between them. CDR1 is GTSNPN and CDR2 is SVGIG in the germline V gene (reference sequence). CDR3 in amino acids: CAWSPGVREKLFF. The CDR3 DNA reads as TGTGCCTGGAGCCCAGGGGTTCGTGAAAAACTGTTTTTT. The whole variable domain, remainder taken from reference TRBV30 and TRBJ1-4, is SQTIHQWPATLVQPVGSPLSLECTVEGTSNPNLYWYRQAAGRGLQLLFYSVGIGQISSEVPQNLSASRPQDRQFILSSKKLLLSDSGFYLCAWSPGVREKLFFGSGTQLSVL.

This chain connects TRBV6-2 or TRBV6-3 to TRBJ1-5, with 8 nucleotides matching TRBD1. From germline, CDR1 is MNHEY and CDR2 SVGEGT. The ends lost 6 bases at V and 6 bases at J; junction bases unmatched: 7. The CDR3 spans 14 residues. The CDR3: CASSWTGLGQPQHF. For the CDR3, the DNA is TGTGCCAGCAGCTGGACAGGGTTGGGTCAGCCCCAGCATTTT.